A single sample is the source of the 30 T cell receptor beta chains below, sequenced in a study of cytomegalovirus exposure and HLA in healthy donors. It was with 60 Vbeta and 13 Jbeta primers that the PCR ran. Clones were read by immunoSEQ multiplex PCR, and TCRdb kept only the in-frame ones, dropping some. The table records about 200,000 clones, approximately 82% of them present only once. Sequenced input: PBMCs. The receptors were gathered from a young woman in good health and CMV-seronegative.

This chain links TRBV28 with TRBJ2-3, with a tentative D call TRBD2 (6 bases). The V end was cut by 4 bases, the J end by 2 bases, with 13 bases between. Germline-derived CDR1 and CDR2 are MDHEN and SYDVKM. The CDR3 is 15 residues long. CDR3 sequence (DNA): TGTGCCAGCAGTTCGACCAGACTAGTCACAGATACGCAGTATTTT. Residues: CASSSTRLVTDTQYF.

This rearrangement joins TRBV7-2 to TRBJ1-1; D unclear. The CDR3 spans 12 residues. Germline V gives CDR1 SGHTA, CDR2 FQGNSA. V shed 6 bases and J shed 2 bases, with 7 bases lying between them. Here the CDR3 DNA reads TGTGCCAGCAGACCACTAAACACTGAAGCTTTCTTT. Translation gives CASRPLNTEAFF.

The chain is built from TRBV28 and TRBJ2-7; D ambiguous. The CDR3 extends over 14 amino acids. CDR1 and CDR2 from the germline V gene are MDHEN and SYDVKM. With 3 bases removed from V and 3 bases from J, the gap between germline ends came to 12 bases. The CDR3 region is CASSFSVQIYEQYF. The CDR3 DNA follows: TGTGCCAGCAGTTTTTCAGTACAAATCTACGAGCAGTACTTC. Drawing the rest from reference TRBV28 and TRBJ2-7, the complete variable domain is DVKVTQSSRYLVKRTGEKVFLECVQDMDHENMFWYRQDPGLGLRLIYFSYDVKMKEKGDIPEGYSVSREKKERFSLILESASTNQTSMYLCASSFSVQIYEQYFGPGTRLTVT.

The CDR3 region is CASSIDLYSNNEQFF. The CDR3 nucleotides read TGTGCCAGTAGTATAGATCTATACTCAAACAATGAGCAGTTCTTC. This sequence joins TRBV19 and TRBJ2-1, with unresolved D. This CDR3 region has 15 residues. The V gene's germline CDR1 is LNHDA and CDR2 SQIVND (reference sequence). V was cut by 0 bases and J by 5 bases, with 11 bases left in between.

This chain uses TRBV11-2 with TRBJ2-5; the match to TRBD2 covers 8 bases. Germline assignment: CDR1 SGHAT and CDR2 FQNNGV. The CDR3 spans 17 residues. Losses at the gene ends were 5 bases for V and 1 base for J; bases not matched to a gene: 12. Here the CDR3 DNA reads TGTGCCAGCAGCCCAAAGACCGGACTAGCCCGCCAAGAGACCCAGTACTTC. This translates into CASSPKTGLARQETQYF.

This clone was recorded once. The chain is built from TRBV5-1 and TRBJ1-2; TRBD1 is a possible D gene (6 bases). CDR3 size: 13 residues. The V gene's germline CDR1 is SGHRS and CDR2 YFSETQ. Between the trimmed V and J ends, which lost 7 bases and 4 bases, there was a span of 14 bases. In nucleotides, the CDR3 is TGCGCCAGCGGCCCGGAACAGGGCTATGGCTACACCTTC. This encodes CASGPEQGYGYTF. The full variable domain, in which reference TRBV5-1 and TRBJ1-2 provide the parts outside the CDR3, is KAGVTQTPRYLIKTRGQQVTLSCSPISGHRSVSWYQQTPGQGLQFLFEYFSETQRNKGNFPGRFSGRQFSNSRSEMNVSTLELGDSALYLCASGPEQGYGYTFGSGTRLTVV.

V usage is TRBV30 and J usage is TRBJ2-7; perhaps TRBD2 as D (7 bases). Trimming removed 2 bases at V and 4 bases at J, with 12 bases between. From germline, CDR1 is GTSNPN and CDR2 SVGIG (reference sequence). This CDR3 is 13 amino acids long. CDR3 DNA: TGTGCCTGGAGTAGGGGGGGCAGGTACGAGCAGTACTTC. Translating gives CAWSRGGRYEQYF.

The chain recombines TRBV5-1 with TRBJ2-4, with D possibly TRBD1 on 5 matching bases. The CDR3 consists of 14 residues. Trimming shortened V by 0 bases and J by 5 bases, and 9 bases separated the two germline ends. Germline V gene data show CDR1 as SGHRS and CDR2 as YFSETQ. CDR3 in DNA: TGCGCCAGCAGCTTGGGGCGCAGGGAAAACATTCAGTACTTC. Its protein product is CASSLGRRENIQYF.

This clone came up once. The chain uses TRBV7-2 and TRBJ1-6; no clear D. The V gene's germline CDR1 is SGHTA and CDR2 FQGNSA. The V end was cut by 6 bases, the J end by 7 bases, with 10 bases between. This CDR3 region has 13 residues. CDR3 in amino acids: CASRTVGNSPLHF. CDR3 nucleotide sequence: TGTGCCAGCAGGACGGTCGGGAATTCACCCCTCCACTTT.

Here the CDR3 reads CASSTGTSGRATDTQYF. DNA for the CDR3: TGTGCCAGCAGCACTGGGACTAGCGGGAGGGCTACAGATACGCAGTATTTT. The V and J genes are TRBV21-1 and TRBJ2-3; the table names TRBD2, a call not compared with the DNA. TRBV21-1 is tagged as a pseudogene. The CDR3 runs to 17 residues.

V gene TRBV29-1 combines with J gene TRBJ1-2, with D maybe TRBD1 (5 bases). Germline V gene sequence: CDR1 SQVTM, CDR2 ANQGSEA. V was cut by 0 bases and J by 7 bases, with 15 bases left in between. The CDR3 has 14 residues. DNA of the CDR3: TGCAGCGTTGAAGATCGCGACGGGGGAGGTGGCTACACCTTC. It encodes CSVEDRDGGGGYTF.

The chain couples TRBV28 to TRBJ2-3; 13 positions agree with TRBD2. This CDR3 has 18 amino acids. With V trimmed by 2 bases and J by 4 bases, 9 bases remained unmatched. The germline CDR1 and CDR2 sequences are MDHEN and SYDVKM. CDR3 DNA sequence: TGTGCCAGCAGTTTACTGGGGAGAGGACTAGCGGGAGCAGATACGCAGTATTTT. Amino acid sequence: CASSLLGRGLAGADTQYF.

The chain combines TRBV16 with TRBJ2-7; weak D call: TRBD1 (6 bases). CDR1 and CDR2 (germline): KGHSY, FQNENV. This CDR3 has 15 amino acids. Trimming took 5 bases from V and 0 from J, leaving 14 bases between them. In DNA form, the CDR3 reads TGTGCCAGCAGCGACGGCAGGGGCCGCTCCTACGAGCAGTACGTC. Encoded protein: CASSDGRGRSYEQYV.

This sequence joins TRBV6-1 and TRBJ2-7; no clear D gene. Trimming removed 4 bases from V and 5 bases from J, with 18 bases in between. The CDR3 extends over 15 amino acids. Germline V gene lookup returns CDR1 MNHNS and CDR2 SASEGT. For the CDR3, the DNA is TGTGCCAGCAGTGCGACACGTATCTCCTATGACGAGCAGTACGTC. It specifies CASSATRISYDEQYV.

This rearrangement joins TRBV7-2 to TRBJ2-7, with a possible D match to TRBD1 (6 bases). Germline V lookup: CDR1 SGHTA, CDR2 FQGNSA. Deletions cut 3 bases from V and 0 bases from J, with 15 bases between. The CDR3 totals 16 residues. CDR3 in DNA: TGTGCCAGCAGCTTTACGGACAGTTCCTACTCCTACGAGCAGTACTTC. It encodes CASSFTDSSYSYEQYF. The variable domain in full, with the rest retrieved from reference TRBV7-2 and TRBJ2-7, is GAGVSQSPSNKVTEKGKDVELRCDPISGHTALYWYRQSLGQGLEFLIYFQGNSAPDKSGLPSDRFSAERTGGSVSTLTIQRTQQEDSAVYLCASSFTDSSYSYEQYFGPGTRLTVT.

CDR3 sequence reads: CASSPLGGPNEKLFF. The CDR3, as DNA: TGTGCCAGTAGTCCCCTGGGGGGGCCTAATGAAAAACTGTTTTTT. The chain has TRBV19 and TRBJ1-4, with D perhaps TRBD1 (6 bases). Germline CDR1 reads LNHDA; CDR2 reads SQIVND (reference sequence). The CDR3 runs 15 residues. V lost 5 bases and J lost 3, with 13 bases in between.

This clone came up once. The chain recombines TRBV19 with TRBJ1-1, with a tentative D call TRBD1 (6 bases). This CDR3 region has 12 residues. Germline CDR1 is LNHDA and CDR2 is SQIVND (reference sequence). Trimming pared 7 bases from V and 3 bases from J, leaving 9 bases between. The CDR3 sequence: CASTRGYTEAFF. The CDR3 nucleotides are TGTGCCAGTACTAGGGGGTACACTGAAGCTTTCTTT.

This clone has a single count. V and J are TRBV7-8 and TRBJ2-7; 11 bases are shared with TRBD1. The length of the CDR3 is 14 residues. CDR1 SGHVS and CDR2 FQNEAQ come from the germline V gene. Trimming removed 5 bases from V and 4 bases from J; junction bases left unmatched: 4. CDR3 DNA sequence: TGTGCCAGCAGCCCTCGGGACAGGGGGTACGAGCAGTACTTC. Translating it yields CASSPRDRGYEQYF.

This chain links TRBV2 with TRBJ1-5; D gene unclear. CDR3 length: 16 residues. Germline-derived CDR1 and CDR2 are SNHLY and FYNNEI. V was trimmed by 3 bases and J by 0 bases, leaving 12 bases between them. The CDR3 spells CASSDFPRASNQPQHF. The CDR3 DNA sequence: TGTGCCAGCAGTGATTTTCCGAGGGCTAGCAATCAGCCCCAGCATTTT.

The chain joins TRBV10-2 to TRBJ1-1; D may be TRBD1 (6 bases). The CDR3 loop spans 13 amino acids. CDR1 and CDR2 (germline): WSHSY, SAAADI. V shed 7 bases and J shed 6 bases, with 15 bases lying between them. In DNA form, the CDR3 reads TGCGCCAGCACGGACAGCGTTAACGCTGAAGCTTTCTTT. Translating it yields CASTDSVNAEAFF.

The gene calls are TRBV5-4 and TRBJ2-3; TRBD2 matches at 7 bases. CDR1 is SGHNT, CDR2 YYREEE, per germline (reference sequence). V lost 0 bases and J lost 2; bases outside the gene matches: 3. The CDR3 is 15 amino acids. CDR3: CASSLGREATDTQYF. CDR3 DNA sequence: TGTGCCAGCAGCTTGGGACGGGAGGCCACAGATACGCAGTATTTT.

This clone was found a few times. No conserved phenylalanine or tryptophan ends this CDR3, so it is likely a read error. It is unclear where the CDR3 begins or ends on the DNA, so no DNA is shown, and the CDR3 is as TCRdb lists it. The chain couples TRBV6-5 to TRBJ1-3; TRBD1 is taken as the D call from the table, unchecked against the DNA. With termini counted, the CDR3 has 10 amino acids. Germline lookup yields CDR1 MNHEY and CDR2 SVGAGI. CDR3 sequence reads: CASSYPGQCN.

The chain joins TRBV4-1 to TRBJ2-7; 11 bases match TRBD2. After removal of 4 bases from V and 2 bases from J, the junction contained 4 bases not matched to a gene. Germline values: CDR1 MGHRA, CDR2 YSYEKL. This CDR3 spans 15 amino acids. CDR3 sequence: CASSRTTSGTYEQYV. CDR3 DNA: TGCGCCAGCAGCCGAACGACTAGCGGGACCTACGAGCAGTACGTC.

In its sample, this clone was seen once. The chain is built from TRBV7-8 and TRBJ1-1; the D gene is possibly TRBD1 (5 bases). Looked up from germline, CDR1 is SGHVS and CDR2 is FQNEAQ. The CDR3 totals 13 residues. Trimming took 4 bases from V and 5 from J, leaving 11 bases between them. The CDR3 here is CASSSQGGTEAFF. CDR3 coding DNA: TGTGCCAGCAGCTCCCAGGGTGGAACTGAAGCTTTCTTT.

This clone was counted between two and nine times. The gene calls are TRBV10-1 and TRBJ2-2; 7 bases map to TRBD2. In germline, CDR1 is WNHNN, CDR2 SYGVQD (reference sequence). The CDR3 totals 14 residues. V lost 3 bases, J lost 6 bases, and 4 bases stayed unmatched. The CDR3 loop reads CASSDSAGAGELFF. The CDR3 bases are TGCGCCAGCAGTGATTCGGCGGGAGCCGGGGAGCTGTTTTTT.

The rearrangement links TRBV5-6 to TRBJ2-5; D gene ambiguous. There are 15 residues in the CDR3. V shed 3 bases and J shed 5 bases, with 17 bases lying between them. The germline V gene encodes CDR1 SGHDT and CDR2 YYEEEE. The CDR3 DNA sequence: TGTGCCAGCAGCTCGACATTAAACGACGAGGAGACCCAGTACTTC. This sequence encodes CASSSTLNDEETQYF.

This rearrangement joins TRBV6-6 to TRBJ2-7, with 7 nucleotides matching TRBD1. V shed 5 bases and J 8 bases; nucleotides not matched to a gene: 3. The CDR3 is 11 amino acids. CDR1 is MNHNY and CDR2 is SVGAGI in the germline V gene (reference sequence). CDR3 protein: CASSLQGQQYF. DNA for the CDR3: TGTGCCAGCAGTCTACAGGGGCAGCAGTACTTC.

This chain connects TRBV5-8 to TRBJ2-5; TRBD2 might be the D (5 bases). The V end lost 7 bases, the J end lost 2 bases, and 24 bases lay between the germline ends. Germline CDR1 is SGHTS and CDR2 is YDEGEE. The CDR3 is made up of 17 amino acids. CDR3 bases: TGTGCCAGCCGGTTAGGCAGTACTAGTCTTACGCAAGAGACCCAGTACTTC. It is translated as CASRLGSTSLTQETQYF.

The V gene is TRBV29-1, the J gene TRBJ2-7; tentative D call: TRBD2 (5 bases). V was cut by 2 bases and J by 0 bases, with 11 bases left in between. The CDR3 consists of 14 residues. Germline V gene data show CDR1 as SQVTM and CDR2 as ANQGSEA. The CDR3, as DNA: TGCAGCGTTGAAACTCCGGGGAGCTCCTACGAGCAGTACTTC. Translating it yields CSVETPGSSYEQYF.

This clone was observed a few times. V usage is TRBV7-9 and J usage is TRBJ2-6; a possible D gene is TRBD1 (5 bases). Trimming shortened V by 3 bases and J by 2 bases, and 11 bases separated the two germline ends. The germline CDR1 and CDR2 sequences are SEHNR and FQNEAQ (reference sequence). There are 16 residues in the CDR3. The DNA of the CDR3 is TGTGCCAGCAGCTTCCAGGGTAACGCTGGGGCCAACGTCCTGACTTTC. This codes for CASSFQGNAGANVLTF.